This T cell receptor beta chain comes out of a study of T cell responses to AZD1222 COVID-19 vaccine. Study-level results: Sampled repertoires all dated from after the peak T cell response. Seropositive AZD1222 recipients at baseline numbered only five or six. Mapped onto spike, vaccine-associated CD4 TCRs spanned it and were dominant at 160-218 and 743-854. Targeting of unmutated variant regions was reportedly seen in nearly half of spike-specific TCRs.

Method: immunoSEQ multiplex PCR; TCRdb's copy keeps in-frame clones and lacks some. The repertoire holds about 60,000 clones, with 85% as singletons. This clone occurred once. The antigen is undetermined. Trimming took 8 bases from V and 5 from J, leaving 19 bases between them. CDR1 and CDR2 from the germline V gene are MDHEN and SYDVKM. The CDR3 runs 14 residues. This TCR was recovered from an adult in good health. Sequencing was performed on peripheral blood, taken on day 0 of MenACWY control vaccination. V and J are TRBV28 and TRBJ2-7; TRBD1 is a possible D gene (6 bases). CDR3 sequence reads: CASHPLQGSDEQYF. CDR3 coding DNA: TGTGCCAGCCACCCGCTACAGGGAAGCGACGAGCAGTACTTC.